These T cell receptor beta chains were read from a single sample in a study of CD8 T cells in Susac syndrome. TCRdb independently ran MiXCR on the immunoSEQ multiplex PCR reads; one entry per CDR3 protein. The sample has about 130,000 distinct CDR3 sequences, around 94% seen once; the top ten hold roughly 0.08%. Sequencing used CD4+ T cells from PBMCs. Receptors originate from a human donor in good health. Each CDR3 is given with its conserved first and last residue. A D gene is named only where the DNA matches it firmly. Where a row states a size, it is once, few, many or the class of an expanded clone; other rows omit it.

NA	TRBJ2-1	TRBD2	TRBV5-1	CASSLSGRVVNEQFF	TGCGCCAGCAGCTTGAGCGGGAGGGTAGTAAATGAGCAGTTCTTC
NA	TRBJ2-7	TRBD1	TRBV6-2/TRBV6-3	CASSQGAGEQYF	TGTGCCAGCAGTCAGGGGGCGGGTGAGCAGTACTTC
NA	TRBJ2-7	TRBD2	TRBV7-9	CASSSPAGASYEQYF	TGTGCCAGCAGCTCCCCAGCGGGAGCTTCCTACGAGCAGTACTTC
NA	TRBJ2-7	NA	TRBV7-2	CASSPYRGGDEQYF	TGTGCCAGCAGCCCCTACAGGGGCGGGGACGAGCAGTACTTC
NA	TRBJ2-5	NA	TRBV6-5	CASSYSQAEETQYF	TGTGCCAGCAGTTACTCGCAGGCGGAAGAGACCCAGTACTTC
NA	TRBJ2-3	NA	TRBV15	CATSRGGAGAGITQYF	TGTGCCACCAGCAGAGGTGGAGCAGGAGCTGGCATTACGCAGTATTTT
NA	TRBJ1-3	NA	TRBV10-3	CAIQSGSSGNTIYF	TGTGCCATTCAGAGCGGATCATCTGGAAACACCATATATTTT
once	TRBJ2-7	NA	TRBV3-1	CASSRPGQPYEQYF	TGTGCCAGCAGCAGACCGGGACAACCCTACGAGCAGTACTTC
NA	TRBJ1-2	TRBD1	TRBV20-1	CSARDGRQGIGYTF	TGCAGTGCTAGAGATGGTCGACAGGGTATAGGCTACACCTTC
NA	TRBJ2-1	NA	TRBV5-6	CASSLYYEQFF	TGTGCCAGCAGCCTGTACTATGAGCAGTTCTTC
NA	TRBJ1-1	NA	TRBV5-1	CASSLAGEANTEAFF	TGCGCCAGCAGCTTGGCCGGAGAGGCAAACACTGAAGCTTTCTTT
NA	TRBJ1-1	NA	TRBV16	CASSFNGMNTEAFF	TGTGCCAGCAGCTTTAATGGCATGAACACTGAAGCTTTCTTT
once	TRBJ2-3	TRBD1	TRBV30	CAWSPKGAQTDTQYF	TGTGCCTGGAGCCCTAAGGGGGCGCAGACAGATACGCAGTATTTT
NA	TRBJ1-5	NA	TRBV7-2	CASRPGASQPQHF	TGTGCCAGCAGGCCGGGCGCAAGTCAGCCCCAGCATTTT
once	TRBJ1-2	NA	TRBV7-2	CASSLEYPGARHGYTF	TGTGCCAGCAGCTTAGAATACCCGGGGGCGCGACATGGCTACACCTTC
NA	TRBJ1-5	NA	TRBV6-1	CASSPINQPQHF	TGTGCCAGCAGCCCCATCAATCAGCCCCAGCATTTT
NA	TRBJ2-3	NA	TRBV11-2	CASSSHPWDTQYF	TGTGCCAGCAGCTCTCACCCCTGGGATACGCAGTATTTT
once	TRBJ2-3	NA	TRBV7-9	CASSLEISGTDTQYF	TGTGCCAGCAGCTTAGAGATTAGCGGCACAGATACGCAGTATTTT
NA	TRBJ1-3	TRBD1	TRBV2	CASIRQGQLTISGNTIYF	TGTGCCAGCATCCGACAGGGACAATTAACAATCTCTGGAAACACCATATATTTT
NA	TRBJ1-1	TRBD1	TRBV5-1	CASSLEGQGSEAFF	TGCGCCAGCAGCTTGGAGGGACAGGGATCTGAAGCTTTCTTT
NA	TRBJ1-1	TRBD1	TRBV7-9	CASTWGQSNTEAFF	TGTGCCAGCACCTGGGGACAGTCAAACACTGAAGCTTTCTTT
NA	TRBJ1-5	TRBD1	TRBV23-1	CASSQSATGNGNQPQHF	TGCGCCAGCAGTCAATCCGCGACAGGGAATGGCAATCAGCCCCAGCATTTT
NA	TRBJ1-1	NA	TRBV5-1	CASSLGARPGTEAFF	TGCGCCAGCAGCTTGGGGGCGAGGCCTGGCACTGAAGCTTTCTTT
NA	TRBJ2-5	NA	TRBV18	CASSPQKGPQETQYF	TGTGCCAGCTCACCACAAAAGGGTCCCCAAGAGACCCAGTACTTC
NA	TRBJ2-3	NA	TRBV2	CASSEGHTDYRTDTQYF	TGTGCCAGCAGTGAGGGTCACACGGACTACCGCACAGATACGCAGTATTTT
NA	TRBJ1-1	NA	TRBV20-1	CSATRVSEAFF	TGCAGTGCCACCAGGGTATCTGAAGCTTTCTTT
NA	TRBJ2-2	TRBD1	TRBV7-7	CASSTDRGGTGELFF	TGTGCCAGCAGCACAGACAGGGGGGGCACCGGGGAGCTGTTTTTT
NA	TRBJ2-2	NA	TRBV11-2	CASSFLLVARGNTGELFF	TGTGCCAGCAGCTTCCTTCTAGTGGCGCGGGGAAACACCGGGGAGCTGTTTTTT
NA	TRBJ2-4	NA	TRBV19	CAPFNLAKNIQYF	TGTGCCCCCTTTAATCTAGCCAAAAACATTCAGTACTTC
NA	TRBJ2-1	TRBD2	TRBV24-1	CATGTSLTYEQFF	TGTGCCACCGGGACTAGCCTGACCTATGAGCAGTTCTTC
NA	TRBJ1-5	NA	TRBV2	CASSQGGDQPQHF	TGTGCCAGCAGTCAAGGGGGGGATCAGCCCCAGCATTTT
NA	TRBJ2-3	NA	TRBV6-2/TRBV6-3	CASSYAGADTQYF	TGTGCCAGCAGTTACGCAGGGGCCGATACGCAGTATTTT
NA	TRBJ2-2	TRBD1	TRBV19	CASSAGQGAIGGELFF	TGTGCCAGTAGTGCCGGACAGGGGGCGATTGGCGGGGAGCTGTTTTTT
NA	TRBJ1-1	NA	TRBV28	CASKVLNTEAFF	TGTGCCAGCAAAGTTCTGAACACTGAAGCTTTCTTT
NA	TRBJ2-3	NA	TRBV5-1	CASSFAPLGLAADTQYF	TGCGCCAGCAGCTTCGCTCCGTTAGGGCTAGCTGCGGATACGCAGTATTTT
NA	TRBJ2-3	NA	TRBV3-1	CASSQPGAGQYF	TGTGCCAGCAGCCAACCGGGGGCGGGGCAGTATTTT
once	TRBJ2-4	NA	TRBV10-3	CAIRDSGNIQYF	TGTGCCATCAGGGACAGCGGAAACATTCAGTACTTC
NA	TRBJ2-1	NA	TRBV12-3/TRBV12-4	CASSLQESYNEQFF	TGTGCCAGCAGTTTACAGGAATCCTACAATGAGCAGTTCTTC
NA	TRBJ2-7	TRBD2	TRBV7-9	CASSLEREIYEQYF	TGTGCCAGCAGCTTAGAGCGGGAGATATACGAGCAGTACTTC